The rows below give T cell receptor beta chains drawn from one sample of a study of cytomegalovirus exposure and HLA in healthy donors. Repertoires were generated with immunoSEQ multiplex PCR, while TCRdb's copy carries only in-frame clones and drops some. This table holds fewer than 100,000 clones, roughly 79% found once. Sequencing used PBMCs. The source is a man aged 35 to 55 in good health and CMV-seronegative. The CDR3 runs from the conserved cysteine through the conserved F or W. Each record gives: clone size, V gene, D gene, J gene, CDR3 protein, CDR3 DNA. D genes are given only for firm matches. Only part of the rows carry a size: once, few, many, or a class if the clone is expanded.

abundance: .
v_gene: TRBV5-1
d_gene: TRBD2
j_gene: TRBJ2-7
CDR3aa: CASSLDGGSTSYEQYF
CDR3nt: TGCGCCAGCAGCTTGGATGGCGGGAGTACTTCCTACGAGCAGTACTTC

abundance: .
v_gene: TRBV7-9
d_gene: TRBD1
j_gene: TRBJ2-7
CDR3aa: CSSSLITGTGYEQYF
CDR3nt: TGTTCCAGCAGCCTCATAACCGGGACAGGTTACGAGCAGTACTTC

abundance: .
v_gene: TRBV23-1
d_gene: .
j_gene: TRBJ2-4
CDR3aa: CASSQSGQGNLAKNIQYF
CDR3nt: TGCGCCAGCAGTCAATCAGGGCAGGGAAATCTAGCCAAAAACATTCAGTACTTC

abundance: .
v_gene: TRBV18
d_gene: .
j_gene: TRBJ1-5
CDR3aa: CASSPSRGNQPQHF
CDR3nt: TGTGCCAGCTCACCCTCCCGGGGCAATCAGCCCCAGCATTTT

abundance: .
v_gene: TRBV6-5
d_gene: TRBD1
j_gene: TRBJ1-1
CDR3aa: CASSYRTGNTEAFF
CDR3nt: TGTGCCAGCAGTTACAGGACAGGGAACACTGAAGCTTTCTTT

abundance: .
v_gene: TRBV27
d_gene: TRBD1
j_gene: TRBJ2-1
CDR3aa: CASSLFGTGFREQFF
CDR3nt: TGTGCCAGCAGTCTCTTCGGGACAGGTTTTAGAGAGCAGTTCTTC

abundance: .
v_gene: TRBV4-3
d_gene: .
j_gene: TRBJ1-2
CDR3aa: CASSQRAGLGYTF
CDR3nt: TGCGCCAGCAGCCAAAGGGCAGGGCTTGGCTACACCTTC

abundance: .
v_gene: TRBV9
d_gene: .
j_gene: TRBJ2-5
CDR3aa: CASTSSGRAQETQYF
CDR3nt: TGTGCCAGCACCTCATCGGGCAGGGCCCAAGAGACCCAGTACTTC

abundance: .
v_gene: TRBV9
d_gene: TRBD1
j_gene: TRBJ1-3
CDR3aa: CASSGTGVAGNTIYF
CDR3nt: TGTGCCAGCAGTGGTACAGGGGTAGCTGGAAACACCATATATTTT

abundance: .
v_gene: TRBV4-2
d_gene: .
j_gene: TRBJ2-3
CDR3aa: CASSHDRDASTDTQYF
CDR3nt: TGTGCCAGCAGCCACGACAGAGACGCTAGCACAGATACGCAGTATTTT

abundance: once
v_gene: TRBV6-5
d_gene: .
j_gene: TRBJ2-1
CDR3aa: CASSYSGGIEQFF
CDR3nt: TGTGCCAGCAGTTACTCGGGCGGGATTGAGCAGTTCTTC

abundance: .
v_gene: TRBV6-5
d_gene: .
j_gene: TRBJ1-4
CDR3aa: CASREDRGREKLFF
CDR3nt: TGTGCCAGCAGGGAGGACAGAGGGCGGGAAAAACTGTTTTTT

abundance: once
v_gene: TRBV6-5
d_gene: .
j_gene: TRBJ1-5
CDR3aa: CASSYQRSNQPQHF
CDR3nt: TGTGCCAGCAGTTACCAGCGGTCCAATCAGCCCCAGCATTTT

abundance: few
v_gene: TRBV6-4
d_gene: TRBD1
j_gene: TRBJ1-2
CDR3aa: CASSPKDGTGEGYTF
CDR3nt: TGTGCCAGCAGCCCTAAAGATGGGACAGGGGAAGGCTACACCTTC

abundance: .
v_gene: TRBV7-2
d_gene: TRBD2
j_gene: TRBJ2-7
CDR3aa: CASGTSGAYEQYF
CDR3nt: TGTGCCAGCGGGACTAGCGGGGCCTACGAGCAGTACTTC

abundance: .
v_gene: TRBV21-1
d_gene: .
j_gene: TRBJ2-7
CDR3aa: CASTFQYYEQYF
CDR3nt: TGTGCCAGCACCTTTCAGTACTACGAGCAGTACTTC

abundance: once
v_gene: TRBV19
d_gene: .
j_gene: TRBJ2-5
CDR3aa: CASSIALGTQYF
CDR3nt: TGTGCCAGTAGTATAGCGTTGGGCACCCAGTACTTC

abundance: .
v_gene: TRBV5-1
d_gene: TRBD1
j_gene: TRBJ1-3
CDR3aa: CASSPTGTVSGNTIYF
CDR3nt: TGCGCCAGCAGCCCGACAGGGACCGTCTCTGGAAACACCATATATTTT

abundance: once
v_gene: TRBV28
d_gene: .
j_gene: TRBJ2-7
CDR3aa: CASSFVGATVYEQYF
CDR3nt: TGTGCCAGCAGTTTCGTGGGCGCAACTGTCTACGAGCAGTACTTC

abundance: once
v_gene: TRBV27
d_gene: TRBD2
j_gene: TRBJ2-1
CDR3aa: CASSFVAGGNNEQFF
CDR3nt: TGTGCCAGCAGTTTCGTAGCGGGAGGGAACAATGAGCAGTTCTTC

abundance: .
v_gene: TRBV5-3
d_gene: .
j_gene: TRBJ2-3
CDR3aa: CARRVPLVQGPDTQYF
CDR3nt: TGTGCCAGAAGAGTCCCGCTAGTACAGGGCCCAGATACGCAGTATTTT

abundance: .
v_gene: TRBV30
d_gene: TRBD2
j_gene: TRBJ2-3
CDR3aa: CAWSVRREARTDTQYF
CDR3nt: TGTGCCTGGAGTGTACGGCGGGAGGCCCGCACAGATACGCAGTATTTT

abundance: .
v_gene: TRBV4-1
d_gene: TRBD2
j_gene: TRBJ2-1
CDR3aa: CASSQPGLAGGRNEQFF
CDR3nt: TGCGCCAGCAGCCAGCCAGGACTAGCGGGGGGGCGCAATGAGCAGTTCTTC

abundance: .
v_gene: TRBV4-3
d_gene: .
j_gene: TRBJ1-2
CDR3aa: CASRKGSTNLNYGYTF
CDR3nt: TGCGCCAGCAGGAAAGGATCTACTAATCTTAACTATGGCTACACCTTC

abundance: .
v_gene: TRBV5-1
d_gene: .
j_gene: TRBJ2-7
CDR3aa: CASSLGPTSSYEQYF
CDR3nt: TGCGCCAGCAGCTTGGGGCCAACAAGCTCCTACGAGCAGTACTTC

abundance: .
v_gene: TRBV11-2
d_gene: .
j_gene: TRBJ1-1
CDR3aa: CASSTEWNTEAFF
CDR3nt: TGTGCCAGCAGCACAGAGTGGAACACTGAAGCTTTCTTT

abundance: once
v_gene: TRBV9
d_gene: .
j_gene: TRBJ2-5
CDR3aa: CASSVAQGRVGETQYF
CDR3nt: TGTGCCAGCAGCGTAGCCCAGGGTAGGGTGGGGGAGACCCAGTACTTC

abundance: .
v_gene: TRBV5-4
d_gene: .
j_gene: TRBJ1-1
CDR3aa: CASTRRWGAMNTEAFF
CDR3nt: TGTGCCAGCACCCGGAGGTGGGGAGCCATGAACACTGAAGCTTTCTTT

abundance: .
v_gene: TRBV5-1
d_gene: TRBD1
j_gene: TRBJ1-1
CDR3aa: CASRRETGMNTEAFF
CDR3nt: TGCGCCAGCAGGAGAGAGACAGGGATGAACACTGAAGCTTTCTTT

abundance: .
v_gene: TRBV18
d_gene: TRBD1
j_gene: TRBJ2-5
CDR3aa: CASSPDRGDWETQYF
CDR3nt: TGTGCCAGCTCACCCGACAGGGGCGATTGGGAGACCCAGTACTTC

abundance: .
v_gene: TRBV11-3
d_gene: .
j_gene: TRBJ2-3
CDR3aa: CASSSNSGSLGTDTQYF
CDR3nt: TGTGCCAGCAGCTCTAATTCCGGGTCCTTGGGCACAGATACGCAGTATTTT

abundance: .
v_gene: TRBV7-6
d_gene: .
j_gene: TRBJ1-5
CDR3aa: CASSRAQGYNQPQHF
CDR3nt: TGTGCCAGCAGCCGCGCCCAGGGCTACAATCAGCCCCAGCATTTT

abundance: .
v_gene: TRBV9
d_gene: TRBD1
j_gene: TRBJ2-2
CDR3aa: CASSARGRGSTGELFF
CDR3nt: TGTGCCAGCAGCGCCAGGGGCAGGGGGTCCACCGGGGAGCTGTTTTTT

abundance: .
v_gene: TRBV7-6
d_gene: .
j_gene: TRBJ2-2
CDR3aa: CASSPTYPRYTGELFF
CDR3nt: TGTGCCAGCAGCCCAACCTATCCGAGGTACACCGGGGAGCTGTTTTTT

abundance: once
v_gene: TRBV18
d_gene: .
j_gene: TRBJ2-7
CDR3aa: CASSPPSSSLEQYF
CDR3nt: TGTGCCAGCTCACCACCTAGCTCGTCCCTCGAGCAGTACTTC

abundance: once
v_gene: TRBV9
d_gene: TRBD1
j_gene: TRBJ1-3
CDR3aa: CASRHTGTAEIYF
CDR3nt: TGTGCCAGCAGGCACACCGGGACAGCTGAGATATATTTT

abundance: few
v_gene: TRBV10-3
d_gene: .
j_gene: TRBJ2-3
CDR3aa: CAISFRQNTDTQYF
CDR3nt: TGTGCCATCAGTTTTCGACAGAACACAGATACGCAGTATTTT

abundance: .
v_gene: TRBV11-2
d_gene: .
j_gene: TRBJ2-1
CDR3aa: CASSITGTSYNEQFF
CDR3nt: TGTGCCAGCAGCATCACAGGGACCTCCTACAATGAGCAGTTCTTC

abundance: .
v_gene: TRBV7-2
d_gene: TRBD2
j_gene: TRBJ2-7
CDR3aa: CASSLEAGGWYEQYF
CDR3nt: TGTGCCAGCAGCTTGGAGGCGGGAGGTTGGTACGAGCAGTACTTC

abundance: .
v_gene: TRBV15
d_gene: .
j_gene: TRBJ2-3
CDR3aa: CATRRQPSTDTQYF
CDR3nt: TGTGCCACCAGGCGGCAACCGAGCACAGATACGCAGTATTTT

abundance: .
v_gene: TRBV7-9
d_gene: .
j_gene: TRBJ2-7
CDR3aa: CSSSSQSSTRVSYEQYF
CDR3nt: TGTTCCAGCAGCTCCCAATCCAGTACGAGGGTTTCCTACGAGCAGTACTTC

abundance: .
v_gene: TRBV6-5
d_gene: .
j_gene: TRBJ2-3
CDR3aa: CASSYSSGITDTQYF
CDR3nt: TGTGCCAGCAGTTACTCGTCCGGGATCACAGATACGCAGTATTTT

abundance: once
v_gene: TRBV4-1
d_gene: .
j_gene: TRBJ2-7
CDR3aa: CASSQVTGRNEQYF
CDR3nt: TGCGCCAGCAGCCAAGTAACAGGGCGCAACGAGCAGTACTTC

abundance: .
v_gene: TRBV10-3
d_gene: TRBD2
j_gene: TRBJ2-7
CDR3aa: CAISETGGSYEQYF
CDR3nt: TGTGCCATCAGTGAAACGGGGGGCTCCTACGAGCAGTACTTC

abundance: .
v_gene: TRBV5-1
d_gene: .
j_gene: TRBJ2-2
CDR3aa: CASSLLTRAGELFF
CDR3nt: TGCGCCAGCAGCCTCTTGACCAGGGCCGGGGAGCTGTTTTTT

abundance: .
v_gene: TRBV7-2
d_gene: TRBD1
j_gene: TRBJ1-5
CDR3aa: CASSTHGQGQQPQHF
CDR3nt: TGTGCCAGCAGCACCCACGGACAGGGTCAGCAGCCCCAGCATTTT

abundance: .
v_gene: TRBV5-1
d_gene: .
j_gene: TRBJ2-5
CDR3aa: CASSLILARERTQYF
CDR3nt: TGCGCCAGCAGCTTGATTCTGGCCCGGGAACGGACCCAGTACTTC

abundance: .
v_gene: TRBV2
d_gene: .
j_gene: TRBJ1-1
CDR3aa: CASSGGRLNTEAFF
CDR3nt: TGTGCCAGCAGTGGCGGGAGACTAAACACTGAAGCTTTCTTT

abundance: once
v_gene: TRBV7-9
d_gene: TRBD1
j_gene: TRBJ2-7
CDR3aa: CASSPQGTEVRDEQYF
CDR3nt: TGTGCCAGCAGCCCCCAAGGGACAGAGGTCCGGGACGAGCAGTACTTC

abundance: .
v_gene: TRBV9
d_gene: .
j_gene: TRBJ2-2
CDR3aa: CASSVRGTATGELFF
CDR3nt: TGTGCCAGCAGCGTACGTGGGACTGCCACCGGGGAGCTGTTTTTT

abundance: .
v_gene: TRBV10-2
d_gene: TRBD2
j_gene: TRBJ2-5
CDR3aa: CASSESMGLATKGETQYF
CDR3nt: TGCGCCAGCAGTGAGTCGATGGGACTAGCGACAAAGGGGGAGACCCAGTACTTC

abundance: .
v_gene: TRBV5-1
d_gene: TRBD1
j_gene: TRBJ2-3
CDR3aa: CASSTGQGSNTQYF
CDR3nt: TGCGCCAGCAGCACCGGACAGGGTTCAAATACGCAGTATTTT

abundance: .
v_gene: TRBV9
d_gene: TRBD2
j_gene: TRBJ2-3
CDR3aa: CASSSHTGTMGTDTQYF
CDR3nt: TGTGCCAGCAGCTCGCATACCGGGACTATGGGTACAGATACGCAGTATTTT

abundance: .
v_gene: TRBV4-3
d_gene: TRBD1
j_gene: TRBJ2-6
CDR3aa: CASNSDRVSGANVLTF
CDR3nt: TGCGCCAGCAACTCGGACAGGGTAAGTGGGGCCAACGTCCTGACTTTC

abundance: .
v_gene: TRBV29-1
d_gene: TRBD1
j_gene: TRBJ1-5
CDR3aa: CSVQGAEQPQHF
CDR3nt: TGCAGCGTGCAGGGGGCCGAGCAGCCCCAGCATTTT

abundance: .
v_gene: TRBV7-9
d_gene: .
j_gene: TRBJ2-7
CDR3aa: CSSSLASGRLNEQYF
CDR3nt: TGTTCCAGCAGCTTAGCCTCGGGTCGCCTTAACGAGCAGTACTTC

abundance: .
v_gene: TRBV7-6
d_gene: TRBD1
j_gene: TRBJ1-4
CDR3aa: CASSLGLPGQRATNEKLFF
CDR3nt: TGTGCCAGCAGCTTAGGACTTCCGGGACAGCGAGCAACTAATGAAAAACTGTTTTTT